One sample yielded the 20 T cell receptor beta chains listed below, sequenced in a study of shared clonotypes between healthy human individuals. TCRdb keeps only in-frame clones here, not all; method: immunoSEQ multiplex PCR. The sample lists roughly 1.4 million clones; roughly 98.5% were seen once. The sequenced sample consisted of naive CD4+ T cells sorted from blood. Sample subset: CD45RA+ positively selected. Every receptor here comes from a man aged 30 to 45 in good health.

The V gene is TRBV7-9, the J gene TRBJ2-1; D remains ambiguous. V lost 5 bases and J 8 bases, leaving 13 bases between the germline ends. Germline V lookup: CDR1 SEHNR, CDR2 FQNEAQ (reference sequence). This CDR3 contains 13 residues. The CDR3 loop is CASSTRIVYEQFF. In DNA, the CDR3 is TGTGCCAGCAGCACAAGGATTGTCTATGAGCAGTTCTTC.

The chain has TRBV11-2 and TRBJ2-7, with a possible D match to TRBD2 (5 bases). The germline V and J ends were trimmed by 0 bases and 2 bases, with 14 bases remaining between them. Germline V gene data show CDR1 as SGHAT and CDR2 as FQNNGV. CDR3 length: 16 amino acids. The CDR3 here is CASSLDSPLEPYEQYF. The CDR3 region has the DNA TGTGCCAGCAGCTTAGATTCTCCACTAGAGCCCTACGAGCAGTACTTC.

The chain links TRBV15 to TRBJ2-1; D remains unclear. V gave up 0 bases and J gave up 8 bases, with 17 bases separating them. Per germline, CDR1 LNHNV and CDR2 YYDKDF (reference sequence). The CDR3 contains 16 residues. The CDR3 protein is CATSRDAPAPADEQFF. CDR3 DNA: TGTGCCACCAGCAGAGATGCACCCGCCCCGGCGGATGAGCAGTTCTTC.

The chain combines TRBV6-5 with TRBJ2-7, with D uncertain. V was pared by 3 bases and J by 0 bases, with 6 bases between. The CDR3 consists of 13 residues. Germline V lookup: CDR1 MNHEY, CDR2 SVGAGI. The CDR3 bases are TGTGCCAGCAGTTATGGGGACTCCTACGAGCAGTACTTC. This encodes CASSYGDSYEQYF.

The chain is built from TRBV6-5 and TRBJ1-2, with 10 bases that match TRBD1. The length of the CDR3 is 13 residues. The junction had 5 bases not matched to a gene; V was cut back by 6 bases and J by 7 bases. Germline assignment: CDR1 MNHEY and CDR2 SVGAGI. This CDR3 is CASRGTGEVGYTF. In DNA form, the CDR3 reads TGTGCCAGCAGGGGGACAGGGGAGGTTGGCTACACCTTC.

The genes are TRBV5-5 and TRBJ2-3; no clear D. The CDR3 sequence is 11 residues long. The V end lost 3 bases, the J end lost 5 bases, and 4 bases lay between the germline ends. CDR1 and CDR2 from the germline V gene are SGHKS and YYEKEE (reference sequence). CDR3 loop: CASSYVDTQYF. The CDR3 nucleotides are TGTGCCAGCAGCTACGTAGATACGCAGTATTTT.

The chain combines TRBV6-5 with TRBJ2-6, with D unclear. There are 15 residues in the CDR3. V was trimmed by 2 bases and J by 1 base, leaving 6 bases between them. Germline V gene lookup returns CDR1 MNHEY and CDR2 SVGAGI. Here the CDR3 reads CASSYHISGANVLTF. The CDR3 region has the DNA TGTGCCAGCAGTTACCACATATCTGGGGCCAACGTCCTGACTTTC.

This chain links TRBV28 with TRBJ1-2; 7 bases are a match to TRBD1. V gave up 7 bases and J gave up 7 bases; unmatched junction bases: 6. Germline-derived CDR1 and CDR2 are MDHEN and SYDVKM. The CDR3 is 12 amino acids. CDR3 loop: CASNTGAGGYTF. The CDR3 region has the DNA TGTGCCAGCAATACAGGGGCTGGTGGCTACACCTTC.

This chain uses TRBV5-1 with TRBJ2-7, with D perhaps assigned TRBD1 or TRBD2 (5 bases each). Germline V gene sequence: CDR1 SGHRS, CDR2 YFSETQ. V was shortened by 3 bases and J by 2 bases, with 15 bases between the two germline ends. This CDR3 comprises 15 residues. CDR3 sequence (DNA): TGCGCCAGCAGCTCCGGGACCCAACTCACCTACGAGCAGTACTTC. Protein: CASSSGTQLTYEQYF.

This clone occurred once. The V call is TRBV10-3, the J call TRBJ1-4; maybe TRBD1 (5 bases). Germline V gives CDR1 ENHRY, CDR2 SYGVKD. V was trimmed by 3 bases and J by 8 bases, leaving 16 bases between them. The CDR3 spans 15 residues. The CDR3 here is CAISETPNRSEKLFF. The CDR3 nucleotides are TGTGCCATCAGTGAAACACCCAACAGGTCAGAAAAACTGTTTTTT.

V usage is TRBV6-5 and J usage is TRBJ1-1; unclear D gene. The germline gives CDR1 MNHEY, CDR2 SVGAGI. This CDR3 region has 14 residues. Between the trimmed V and J ends, which lost 2 bases and 4 bases, there was a span of 11 bases. CDR3 in DNA: TGTGCCAGCAGTTACCTTAGGACCTTCACTGAAGCTTTCTTT. Protein: CASSYLRTFTEAFF.

V and J are TRBV28 and TRBJ2-5, with 10 bases lining up with TRBD1. CDR1 is MDHEN, CDR2 SYDVKM, per germline. V was pared by 5 bases and J by 5 bases, with 8 bases of the junction left unmatched. The CDR3 is 15 amino acids. CDR3 in amino acids: CASSPAGQGIETQYF. The DNA of the CDR3 is TGTGCCAGCAGTCCGGCGGGACAGGGGATCGAGACCCAGTACTTC.

V and J are TRBV18 and TRBJ2-7, with D uncertain. V shed 3 bases and J shed 7 bases, with 10 bases lying between them. Germline assignment: CDR1 KGHSH and CDR2 LQKENI. This CDR3 is 12 amino acids long. CDR3 sequence (DNA): TGTGCCAGCTCACCCATCAACGGGGAGCAGTACTTC. It specifies CASSPINGEQYF.

The chain has TRBV5-5 and TRBJ2-3; TRBD2 matches 8 bases. Germline V gene data show CDR1 as SGHKS and CDR2 as YYEKEE (reference sequence). V lost 4 bases to trimming and J lost 6 bases; unmatched junction nucleotides: 7. The CDR3 is 14 residues long. The CDR3 nucleotides read TGTGCCAGCAGCCCCGCGGGACTAGTTGATACGCAGTATTTT. Translating gives CASSPAGLVDTQYF.

CDR3 sequence reads: CASRVGAHTGELFF. DNA for the CDR3: TGCGCCAGCAGAGTAGGAGCACACACCGGGGAGCTGTTTTTT. The chain joins TRBV10-2 to TRBJ2-2; D call uncertain. The CDR3 is 14 amino acids. Germline V gene lookup returns CDR1 WSHSY and CDR2 SAAADI. V lost 6 bases to trimming and J lost 3 bases, with 11 bases between them.

The CDR3 region is CATSRDSFSKLFF. CDR3 bases: TGTGCCACCAGCAGAGATTCCTTTAGCAAACTGTTTTTT. The chain has TRBV15 and TRBJ1-4; D call uncertain. The CDR3 loop spans 13 amino acids. V lost 0 bases, J lost 11 bases, and 10 bases lay in between. From germline, CDR1 is LNHNV and CDR2 YYDKDF (reference sequence).

The DNA for the CDR3 is TGTGCCAGTACTAGCGGGAGTGGTGAGCAGTTCTTC. It specifies CASTSGSGEQFF. V is TRBV19 and J is TRBJ2-1; 10 nucleotides agree with TRBD2. The V and J ends lost 7 bases and 9 bases, in that order; junction bases with no gene match: 3. The germline gives CDR1 LNHDA, CDR2 SQIVND (reference sequence). The CDR3 totals 12 residues.

The chain has TRBV9 and TRBJ2-6; D may be TRBD2 (5 bases). The CDR3 spans 16 residues. Germline CDR1 is SGDLS and CDR2 is YYNGEE. The germline V and J ends were trimmed by 0 bases and 4 bases, with 11 bases remaining between them. CDR3: CASSVGATGGANVLTF. CDR3 DNA sequence: TGTGCCAGCAGCGTAGGAGCCACGGGAGGGGCCAACGTCCTGACTTTC.

The rearrangement joins TRBV6-4 to TRBJ2-5, with TRBD2 matching over 10 bases. The V gene's germline CDR1 is MRHNA and CDR2 SNTAGT. The V segment lost 3 bases and the J segment 3 bases; nucleotides outside the gene matches: 7. The CDR3 spans 16 residues. DNA for the CDR3: TGTGCCAGCAGTGATGTACTAGCGGGACTCGAAGAGACCCAGTACTTC. This translates into CASSDVLAGLEETQYF.

Notes on this clone: The sample holds other DNA sequences that translate to the same CDR3. This rearrangement joins TRBV20-1 to TRBJ1-2, with D hard to call. The CDR3 sequence is 10 residues long. Per germline, CDR1 DFQATT and CDR2 SNEGSKA (reference sequence). Trimming cost V 6 bases and J 3 bases, with 5 bases left between them. DNA for the CDR3: TGCAGTGCATCGGACTATGGCTACACCTTC. As protein: CSASDYGYTF.